This T cell receptor (beta chain) was sequenced for a study of blood T cells in healthy people across ages. About the study: Capture via template switching afforded approximately one barcoded beta molecule per two T cells.

This clonotype occurred a few times. What it binds is unknown. Study results and caveats: The lack of PBMC sorting stopped any conclusive naive versus antigen-experienced comparison. As age increased, TCR beta diversity per million T cells fell in a roughly linear fashion.

Using a J-beta primer mix together with a sample-barcoded 5' primer, a second PCR was run for roughly 7 to 12 cycles. Each of the cDNA molecules was tagged by a template-switch adaptor with 12 random nucleotides. TCRdb itself ran the 5' RACE reads through MiXCR, one entry per CDR3 protein. The sample holds approximately 810,000 distinct CDR3 sequences, around 36% seen once. The J segment lost 3 bases and the V segment lost 6 bases, leaving 15 bases of the junction unmatched. The CDR3 is 17 residues long. The chain links TRBV12-3 or TRBV12-4 to TRBJ2-3; the match to TRBD1 covers 7 bases. The sequencing sample was made of blood. The sequence came from a man aged 18 to 30 in good health. The CDR3 DNA follows: TGTGCCAGCAGCACAGGGGAAGGGATTGGATTTACAGATACGCAGTATTTT. Encoded protein: CASSTGEGIGFTDTQYF.